This T cell receptor (beta chain) was recovered during a study of shared clonotypes between healthy human individuals. Using immunoSEQ multiplex PCR, the repertoire was profiled, and TCRdb retains in-frame clones only, with some absent. The sample has around 2.5 million clones; over 85% are singletons. General study findings and limits: Despite large depth, rarefaction showed incomplete sorted-subset sequencing.

A remark on this clone: Its target is not known.

CDR3 size: 14 residues. Germline V gives CDR1 SGHRS, CDR2 YFSETQ. V lost 4 bases and J lost 3, with 11 bases in between. The sequence was collected from a young man in good health. Some clones in this sample may be carry-over from other donors' samples. The chain combines TRBV5-1 with TRBJ2-1; D gene ambiguous. Sequences were obtained from naive CD4+ T cells from PBMCs. Specified subset: CD45RA+ positively selected. In DNA, the CDR3 is TGCGCCAGCAGCGCCGGGTCCATCTACAATGAGCAGTTCTTC. It translates to CASSAGSIYNEQFF.